These 3 T cell receptor beta chains share one sample of origin, sequenced in a study of blood T cells in healthy people across ages. A second PCR, run for roughly 7 to 12 cycles, used a sample-barcoded 5' primer plus a J-beta primer mix. TCRdb re-derived calls from the 5' RACE reads in MiXCR, one entry per CDR3 protein. The sample includes fewer than 750,000 distinct CDR3 sequences, roughly half of them seen just once. Sequencing input: blood. These receptors originate from a woman older than 75 in good health.

The table lists this clonotype with a count of one. Possible read error: a much larger clone is one base away. The rearrangement links TRBV11-2 to TRBJ2-5, with D possibly being TRBD1 (5 bases). With 1 base removed from V and 11 bases from J, the gap between germline ends came to 17 bases. This CDR3 contains 14 residues. Germline values: CDR1 SGHAT, CDR2 FQNNGV. The CDR3 reads CASSLGQPLLGQYF. CDR3 nucleotide sequence: TGTGCCAGCAGCTTAGGACAGCCCCTTCTTGGGCAGTACTTC.

The chain combines TRBV24-1 with TRBJ2-3; 9 bases agree with TRBD1. This CDR3 contains 20 residues. Germline lookup yields CDR1 KGHDR and CDR2 SFDVKD. Trimming removed 0 bases from V and 3 bases from J; junction bases left unmatched: 15. The chain's CDR3 is CATSDLTPSGQGFGTDTQYF. The DNA of the CDR3 is TGTGCCACCAGTGATTTGACACCTTCTGGACAGGGGTTCGGGACAGATACGCAGTATTTT.

This clonotype was observed many times. V is TRBV7-2 and J is TRBJ2-3; D not resolved. Per the germline V gene, CDR1 is SGHTA and CDR2 is FQGNSA. CDR3 length equals 14 residues. The germline V and J ends were trimmed by 1 base and 1 base, with 6 bases remaining between them. For the CDR3, the DNA is TGTGCCAGCAGCTTAGGGTTCCGCACAGATACGCAGTATTTT. Translation: CASSLGFRTDTQYF.